Listed below are T cell receptor beta chains from one sample, sequenced in a study of T-cell memory formation after mild COVID-19. TCRdb reanalysed the 5' RACE reads using MiXCR and keeps one entry per CDR3 protein. The top ten clones hold 8.8% of a sample with about 430,000 distinct CDR3 sequences, about 24% of them seen once. Material for sequencing was PBMCs or a T cell subset sorted from them (not recorded which). All receptors derive from an adult woman who had mild COVID-19 (a few samples of this study predate the infection). Cell type and time point are not known. CDR3s include the opening cysteine and the closing phenylalanine or tryptophan. Fields, in order: V gene, D gene, clone size, J gene, CDR3 protein, CDR3 DNA. The D gene is left open where the match is weak. Rows may omit the clone size; those that give it use once, few, many or a size class.

V gene: TRBV29-1; D gene: TRBD1; clone size: NA; J gene: TRBJ2-1; CDR3 protein: CSVEGQGARHNEQFF; CDR3 DNA: TGCAGCGTTGAGGGACAGGGGGCACGGCACAATGAGCAGTTCTTC
V gene: TRBV30; D gene: NA; clone size: NA; J gene: TRBJ2-2; CDR3 protein: CAWSVRNTGELFF; CDR3 DNA: TGTGCCTGGAGTGTACGGAACACCGGGGAGCTGTTTTTT
V gene: TRBV6-1; D gene: NA; clone size: few; J gene: TRBJ2-7; CDR3 protein: CASAWVGGYEQYF; CDR3 DNA: TGTGCCAGCGCATGGGTCGGCGGGTACGAGCAGTACTTC
V gene: TRBV25-1; D gene: NA; clone size: NA; J gene: TRBJ1-2; CDR3 protein: CASSEYGGGKLYGYTF; CDR3 DNA: TGTGCCAGCAGTGAATATGGTGGAGGGAAACTCTATGGCTACACCTTC
V gene: TRBV6-5; D gene: NA; clone size: few; J gene: TRBJ2-7; CDR3 protein: CASSRTSPGEQYF; CDR3 DNA: TGTGCCAGCAGTCGTACTAGCCCTGGCGAGCAGTACTTC
V gene: TRBV14; D gene: TRBD2; clone size: NA; J gene: TRBJ2-1; CDR3 protein: CASSQGWTSGIRNEQFF; CDR3 DNA: TGTGCCAGCAGCCAAGGTTGGACTAGCGGGATTCGGAATGAGCAGTTCTTC
V gene: TRBV5-1; D gene: NA; clone size: few; J gene: TRBJ2-1; CDR3 protein: CASSTSRGEQFF; CDR3 DNA: TGCGCCAGCAGCACCTCGAGGGGTGAGCAGTTCTTC
V gene: TRBV6-1; D gene: NA; clone size: NA; J gene: TRBJ2-1; CDR3 protein: CASRVIWAYNEQFF; CDR3 DNA: TGTGCCAGCAGGGTCATATGGGCCTACAATGAGCAGTTCTTC
V gene: TRBV20-1; D gene: TRBD2; clone size: few; J gene: TRBJ2-5; CDR3 protein: CSAGLAGGLETQYF; CDR3 DNA: TGCAGTGCTGGACTAGCGGGGGGGCTCGAGACCCAGTACTTC
V gene: TRBV7-9; D gene: NA; clone size: NA; J gene: TRBJ2-3; CDR3 protein: CASSSPLADTQYF; CDR3 DNA: TGTGCCAGCAGCTCACCGTTGGCAGATACGCAGTATTTT
V gene: TRBV6-6; D gene: NA; clone size: few; J gene: TRBJ2-5; CDR3 protein: CASTQGETQYF; CDR3 DNA: TGTGCCAGCACTCAGGGGGAGACCCAGTACTTC
V gene: TRBV20-1; D gene: NA; clone size: NA; J gene: TRBJ1-1; CDR3 protein: CSARGVRGETEAFF; CDR3 DNA: TGCAGTGCTAGAGGGGTACGGGGGGAAACTGAAGCTTTCTTT
V gene: TRBV2; D gene: NA; clone size: few; J gene: TRBJ2-2; CDR3 protein: CASSVGTGPNTGELFF; CDR3 DNA: TGTGCCAGCAGTGTTGGGACTGGCCCGAACACCGGGGAGCTGTTTTTT
V gene: TRBV7-3; D gene: NA; clone size: NA; J gene: TRBJ2-3; CDR3 protein: CASSRTKDGDTQYF; CDR3 DNA: TGTGCCAGCAGCCGGACAAAAGACGGGGATACGCAGTATTTT
V gene: TRBV3-2; D gene: NA; clone size: NA; J gene: TRBJ1-4; CDR3 protein: CASSQAGQGTLLEEKLFF; CDR3 DNA: TGTGCCAGCAGCCAAGCGGGACAGGGGACTTTATTGGAGGAAAAACTGTTTTTT
V gene: TRBV7-6; D gene: NA; clone size: few; J gene: TRBJ2-7; CDR3 protein: CASSSEGQGFSYEQYF; CDR3 DNA: TGTGCCAGCAGCTCGGAGGGGCAGGGATTTTCCTACGAGCAGTACTTC
V gene: TRBV2; D gene: TRBD2; clone size: few; J gene: TRBJ2-2; CDR3 protein: CASSEGTSGGGELFF; CDR3 DNA: TGTGCCAGCAGCGAGGGGACTAGCGGAGGCGGGGAGCTGTTTTTT
V gene: TRBV10-3; D gene: TRBD1; clone size: NA; J gene: TRBJ2-3; CDR3 protein: CAIHTGGPDTQYF; CDR3 DNA: TGTGCCATCCATACAGGGGGCCCAGATACGCAGTATTTT
V gene: TRBV20-1; D gene: TRBD1; clone size: NA; J gene: TRBJ2-1; CDR3 protein: CSARAPTGKSAYNEQFF; CDR3 DNA: TGCAGTGCTAGAGCCCCGACAGGGAAATCTGCCTACAATGAGCAGTTCTTC
V gene: TRBV7-9; D gene: NA; clone size: few; J gene: TRBJ2-1; CDR3 protein: CASSPWVAGLYNEQFF; CDR3 DNA: TGTGCCAGCAGCCCATGGGTGGCAGGGTTGTACAATGAGCAGTTCTTC
V gene: TRBV7-9; D gene: NA; clone size: NA; J gene: TRBJ2-7; CDR3 protein: CASSPIGSNKYEQYF; CDR3 DNA: TGTGCCAGCAGCCCAATCGGCAGTAACAAATACGAGCAGTACTTC
V gene: TRBV29-1; D gene: NA; clone size: NA; J gene: TRBJ1-5; CDR3 protein: CSVEDTSSDF; CDR3 DNA: TGCAGCGTAGAGGACACCTCATCGGATTTT
V gene: TRBV29-1; D gene: TRBD1; clone size: NA; J gene: TRBJ2-1; CDR3 protein: CSVRSGTGEWNEQFF; CDR3 DNA: TGCAGCGTCCGATCCGGGACAGGGGAGTGGAATGAGCAGTTCTTC
V gene: TRBV15; D gene: NA; clone size: NA; J gene: TRBJ2-3; CDR3 protein: CATSRAWGSTDTQYF; CDR3 DNA: TGTGCCACCAGCAGAGCCTGGGGGAGCACAGATACGCAGTATTTT
V gene: TRBV4-1; D gene: NA; clone size: NA; J gene: TRBJ2-1; CDR3 protein: CASSQTRGTTYGEQFF; CDR3 DNA: TGCGCCAGCAGCCAAACCAGGGGTACAACGTACGGTGAGCAGTTCTTC
V gene: TRBV29-1; D gene: TRBD2; clone size: few; J gene: TRBJ2-3; CDR3 protein: CSLSVAGADTQYF; CDR3 DNA: TGCAGCCTATCGGTAGCGGGAGCCGATACGCAGTATTTT
V gene: TRBV19; D gene: TRBD1; clone size: few; J gene: TRBJ2-1; CDR3 protein: CASNRGPSYNEQFF; CDR3 DNA: TGTGCCAGTAACAGGGGACCCTCCTACAATGAGCAGTTCTTC
V gene: TRBV20-1; D gene: NA; clone size: NA; J gene: TRBJ2-4; CDR3 protein: CSARPRGLLAKNIQYF; CDR3 DNA: TGCAGTGCTCGTCCGCGGGGGCTACTAGCCAAAAACATTCAGTACTTC
V gene: TRBV4-1; D gene: NA; clone size: few; J gene: TRBJ1-2; CDR3 protein: CASSQDPGGSGYGYTF; CDR3 DNA: TGCGCCAGCAGCCAAGATCCTGGTGGCAGCGGCTATGGCTACACCTTC
V gene: TRBV6-5; D gene: NA; clone size: NA; J gene: TRBJ1-1; CDR3 protein: CASSLDASTEAFF; CDR3 DNA: TGTGCCAGCAGTTTGGATGCCAGCACTGAAGCTTTCTTT
V gene: TRBV7-9; D gene: NA; clone size: few; J gene: TRBJ2-5; CDR3 protein: CASSLLFKGKETQYF; CDR3 DNA: TGTGCCAGCAGCTTGCTATTCAAAGGAAAAGAGACCCAGTACTTC
V gene: TRBV24-1; D gene: TRBD1; clone size: NA; J gene: TRBJ2-7; CDR3 protein: CATSDTGARSYEQYF; CDR3 DNA: TGTGCCACCAGTGACACAGGGGCCCGCTCCTACGAGCAGTACTTC
V gene: TRBV20-1; D gene: NA; clone size: few; J gene: TRBJ1-1; CDR3 protein: CSAPYGGRMNTEAFF; CDR3 DNA: TGCAGTGCCCCCTATGGAGGACGGATGAACACTGAAGCTTTCTTT
V gene: TRBV9; D gene: NA; clone size: NA; J gene: TRBJ1-1; CDR3 protein: CASSGGGEGWGKAFF; CDR3 DNA: TGTGCCAGCAGCGGAGGGGGTGAAGGTTGGGGAAAAGCTTTCTTT
V gene: TRBV5-1; D gene: NA; clone size: few; J gene: TRBJ1-1; CDR3 protein: CASSSRSGVTEAFF; CDR3 DNA: TGCGCCAGCAGCTCAAGGTCGGGGGTAACTGAAGCTTTCTTT
V gene: TRBV5-1; D gene: NA; clone size: NA; J gene: TRBJ2-5; CDR3 protein: CASSLRGGDQETQYF; CDR3 DNA: TGCGCCAGCAGCTTGAGGGGAGGCGATCAAGAGACCCAGTACTTC
V gene: TRBV11-2; D gene: TRBD1; clone size: NA; J gene: TRBJ2-7; CDR3 protein: CASRSLRDRGHEQYF; CDR3 DNA: TGTGCCAGCAGATCGCTGAGGGACAGGGGTCACGAGCAGTACTTC
V gene: TRBV7-3; D gene: NA; clone size: NA; J gene: TRBJ2-2; CDR3 protein: CASSTLGGPDTGELFF; CDR3 DNA: TGTGCCAGCAGCACGTTGGGGGGGCCGGACACCGGGGAGCTGTTTTTT
V gene: TRBV18; D gene: TRBD1; clone size: few; J gene: TRBJ2-1; CDR3 protein: CASSPTTGNNEQFF; CDR3 DNA: TGTGCCAGCTCACCGACGACAGGGAACAATGAGCAGTTCTTC
V gene: TRBV5-1; D gene: NA; clone size: few; J gene: TRBJ1-1; CDR3 protein: CASSSRPRGTEAFF; CDR3 DNA: TGCGCCAGCAGCTCCCGGCCCCGTGGCACTGAAGCTTTCTTT
V gene: TRBV6-1; D gene: NA; clone size: few; J gene: TRBJ1-1; CDR3 protein: CASSEVILGTEAFF; CDR3 DNA: TGTGCCAGCAGTGAAGTCATCTTGGGCACTGAAGCTTTCTTT